These 18 T cell receptor beta chains were all obtained from the same sample, sequenced in a study of OX40 agonist ivuxolimab in advanced cancers. Assay: immunoSEQ multiplex PCR; the TCRdb copy retains only in-frame clones and omits some. Here the sample spans about 120,000 clones, just over 90% being singletons. Sequenced material: CD4+ or CD8+ T cells sorted from blood, taken in a trial of the OX40 agonist ivuxolimab. The receptors come from an adult with an advanced solid tumor such as melanoma, head and neck, liver or kidney cancer.

The chain is built from TRBV28 and TRBJ1-2; D not certain. The CDR3 contains 11 residues. V was pared by 3 bases and J by 8 bases, with 7 bases between. Germline V gene data show CDR1 as MDHEN and CDR2 as SYDVKM. CDR3: CASSFLNGYTF. The CDR3 coding sequence is TGTGCCAGCAGTTTCCTCAACGGCTACACCTTC.

The rearrangement joins TRBV5-4 to TRBJ2-4, with a possible D match to TRBD2 (7 bases). Per the germline V gene, CDR1 is SGHNT and CDR2 is YYREEE (reference sequence). V was cut by 1 base and J by 7 bases, with 18 bases left in between. There are 16 residues in the CDR3. The CDR3 protein is CASSLLAVGGGNIQYF. CDR3 bases: TGTGCCAGCAGCTTGCTAGCGGTTGGAGGGGGGAACATTCAGTACTTC.

This chain's CDR3 is CASSLGSLAGELFF. The CDR3 DNA reads TGTGCCAGCAGCTTGGGTTCGCTAGCCGGGGAGCTGTTTTTT. This chain links TRBV5-6 with TRBJ2-2; D not certain. V was shortened by 0 bases and J by 6 bases, with 9 bases between the two germline ends. The CDR3 spans 14 residues. Per the germline V gene, CDR1 is SGHDT and CDR2 is YYEEEE.

This chain connects TRBV7-3 to TRBJ1-5; D unclear. V was pared by 2 bases and J by 8 bases, with 10 bases between. The germline V gene has CDR1 SGHTA and CDR2 FQGTGA. The CDR3 totals 13 residues. The CDR3 DNA reads as TGTGCCAGCAGCTTAGGCGTCGGGGAGCCCCAGCATTTT. Translating gives CASSLGVGEPQHF.

V usage is TRBV7-2 and J usage is TRBJ2-5; D possibly corresponds to TRBD2 (5 bases). Per germline, CDR1 SGHTA and CDR2 FQGNSA. The V gene lost 4 bases and the J gene lost 4 bases, with 13 bases spanning the gap. There are 14 residues in the CDR3. CDR3 protein: CASSSGLGRETQYF. CDR3 DNA: TGTGCCAGCAGCTCCGGCTTGGGGAGAGAGACCCAGTACTTC.

The gene calls are TRBV5-1 and TRBJ1-1; tentatively, D is TRBD1 (6 bases). Trimming took 4 bases from V and 4 from J, leaving 14 bases between them. The CDR3 sequence is 14 residues long. CDR1 and CDR2 from the germline V gene are SGHRS and YFSETQ. CDR3: CASSPRGGGTEAFF. DNA of the CDR3: TGCGCCAGCAGCCCGAGAGGGGGAGGCACTGAAGCTTTCTTT.

This clone was seen only once. V is TRBV28 and J is TRBJ2-3; no reliable D call. The germline CDR1 and CDR2 sequences are MDHEN and SYDVKM. Trimming stripped 3 bases from V and 6 bases from J, with 4 bases between. The CDR3 spans 11 residues. Written as DNA, the CDR3 is TGTGCCAGCAGTTTTGCTGATACGCAGTATTTT. Translated: CASSFADTQYF.

V gene TRBV28 combines with J gene TRBJ2-5; 9 bases map to TRBD1. Germline CDR1 is MDHEN and CDR2 is SYDVKM. The ends lost 4 bases at V and 5 bases at J; junction bases unmatched: 8. The CDR3 extends over 15 amino acids. CDR3: CASSSSGTGYETQYF. The CDR3 nucleotides read TGTGCCAGCAGTTCCTCCGGGACAGGGTACGAGACCCAGTACTTC.

V usage is TRBV6-6 and J usage is TRBJ2-7, with D hard to call. The CDR3 runs to 13 residues. CDR1 is MNHNY, CDR2 SVGAGI, per germline (reference sequence). With 4 bases removed from V and 2 bases from J, the gap between germline ends came to 9 bases. CDR3 loop: CASSSTAPYEQYF. CDR3 nucleotide sequence: TGTGCCAGCAGTTCGACTGCGCCCTACGAGCAGTACTTC.

V is TRBV5-1 and J is TRBJ1-2; 7 bases match TRBD1. This CDR3 is 14 amino acids long. V lost 3 bases and J lost 5; bases outside the gene matches: 7. Per the germline V gene, CDR1 is SGHRS and CDR2 is YFSETQ. The CDR3: CASSSETGPYGYTF. The CDR3 coding sequence is TGCGCCAGCAGCTCCGAGACAGGGCCTTATGGCTACACCTTC.

This chain joins TRBV19 and TRBJ2-7, with TRBD1 matching 7 bases. CDR1 is LNHDA, CDR2 SQIVND, per germline (reference sequence). CDR3 length: 16 amino acids. With 2 bases clipped from V and 5 bases from J, the junction kept 12 bases outside the gene matches. CDR3 DNA: TGTGCCAGTAGTATACTCCCAATCAGGGGGACCCACGAGCAGTACTTC. This codes for CASSILPIRGTHEQYF.

Comments on this clone: At one of its ends the junction is not consistent with the germline gene, which may arise from a read error. This sequence joins TRBV6-6 and TRBJ1-4; maybe TRBD1 (6 bases). Per germline, CDR1 MNHNY and CDR2 SVGAGI (reference sequence). The CDR3 runs 14 residues. For the CDR3, the DNA is TGTGCCAGCAGTTACTCGGGGGGCTCGGAAACACTGTTTTTT. Translated, it gives CASSYSGGSETLFF.

The chain combines TRBV18 with TRBJ2-7; D may be TRBD1 (5 bases). CDR1 and CDR2 from the germline V gene are KGHSH and LQKENI. The CDR3 runs 15 residues. V was trimmed by 0 bases and J by 2 bases, leaving 11 bases between them. Here the CDR3 reads CASSPPRGGPYEQYF. The CDR3 bases are TGTGCCAGCTCACCACCTAGGGGCGGACCCTACGAGCAGTACTTC.

The genes are TRBV27 and TRBJ1-2; 9 bases are shared with TRBD1. The V gene's germline CDR1 is MNHEY and CDR2 SMNVEV (reference sequence). The ends lost 2 bases at V and 6 bases at J; junction bases unmatched: 4. CDR3 length equals 14 residues. DNA for the CDR3: TGTGCCAGCAGTTTAACAGGGGGCGGCCATGGCTACACCTTC. Its protein product is CASSLTGGGHGYTF.

The rearrangement links TRBV7-2 to TRBJ2-3, with 8 bases matching TRBD2. This CDR3 comprises 15 residues. V trimming: 5 bases; J trimming: 5 bases; junction bases outside the gene matches: 9. Germline loops: CDR1 SGHTA, CDR2 FQGNSA. CDR3 region: CASSKSGSDGDTQYF. In DNA, the CDR3 is TGTGCCAGCAGCAAAAGCGGGAGTGACGGAGATACGCAGTATTTT.

The V gene is TRBV9, the J gene TRBJ1-4; 9 nucleotides agree with TRBD1. J lost 4 bases, V lost 3 bases, and 7 bases had no gene match. The CDR3 loop spans 16 amino acids. The germline V gene encodes CDR1 SGDLS and CDR2 YYNGEE. The CDR3 DNA reads as TGTGCCAGCAGCGCAGACACAGGGGGCCATAATGAAAAACTGTTTTTT. As protein: CASSADTGGHNEKLFF.

The V call is TRBV18, the J call TRBJ2-5; 10 bases line up with TRBD2. The germline V gene has CDR1 KGHSH and CDR2 LQKENI. Germline trimming cut 6 bases from V and 3 bases from J; bases unmatched to any gene: 10. The CDR3 totals 16 residues. CDR3 protein: CASSPPSGGREETQYF. DNA for the CDR3: TGTGCCAGCTCGCCTCCTAGCGGGGGAAGAGAAGAGACCCAGTACTTC.

The chain joins TRBV5-1 to TRBJ2-2, with unresolved D. This CDR3 comprises 12 residues. Trimming took off 4 bases at V and 2 bases at J, with 3 bases between the two ends. The V gene's germline CDR1 is SGHRS and CDR2 YFSETQ. Here the CDR3 reads CASSLNTGELFF. The CDR3 DNA follows: TGCGCCAGCAGCCTAAACACCGGGGAGCTGTTTTTT.